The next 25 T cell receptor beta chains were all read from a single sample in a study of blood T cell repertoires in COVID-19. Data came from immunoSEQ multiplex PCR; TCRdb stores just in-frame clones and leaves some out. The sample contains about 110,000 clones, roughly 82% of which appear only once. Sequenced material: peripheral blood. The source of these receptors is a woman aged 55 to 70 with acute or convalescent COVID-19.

The CDR3: CASSLTSGGPSSYNEQFF. The CDR3 DNA sequence: TGCGCCAGCAGCCTAACTAGCGGGGGGCCTAGCTCCTACAATGAGCAGTTCTTC. The V and J genes are TRBV4-3 and TRBJ2-1; 12 nucleotides align to TRBD2. V was pared by 4 bases and J by 0 bases, with 7 bases of the junction left unmatched. The V gene's germline CDR1 is LGHNA and CDR2 YSLEER. CDR3 length: 18 residues.

CDR3 coding DNA: TGCGCCAGCAGCCAAGAGGCACAGGGCGTAGAGACCCAGTACTTC. It codes for CASSQEAQGVETQYF. The chain carries TRBV4-3 and TRBJ2-5; a weak D match, TRBD1 (6 bases). V gave up 0 bases and J gave up 4 bases, with 12 bases separating them. Germline CDR1 and CDR2: LGHNA and YSLEER. The CDR3 contains 15 residues.

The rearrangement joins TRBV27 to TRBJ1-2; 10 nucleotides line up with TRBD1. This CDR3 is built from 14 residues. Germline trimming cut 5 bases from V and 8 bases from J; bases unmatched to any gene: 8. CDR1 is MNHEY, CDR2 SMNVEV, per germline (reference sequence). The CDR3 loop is CASSPGTGAFGYTF. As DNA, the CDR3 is TGTGCCAGCAGTCCGGGGACAGGGGCTTTCGGCTACACCTTC.

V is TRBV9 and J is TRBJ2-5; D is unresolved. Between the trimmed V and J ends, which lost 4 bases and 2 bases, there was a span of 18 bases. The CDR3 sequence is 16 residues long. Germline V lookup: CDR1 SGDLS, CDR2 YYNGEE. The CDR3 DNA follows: TGTGCCAGCAGCCCCCGCTCCCTAGGAACACAAGAGACCCAGTACTTC. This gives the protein CASSPRSLGTQETQYF.

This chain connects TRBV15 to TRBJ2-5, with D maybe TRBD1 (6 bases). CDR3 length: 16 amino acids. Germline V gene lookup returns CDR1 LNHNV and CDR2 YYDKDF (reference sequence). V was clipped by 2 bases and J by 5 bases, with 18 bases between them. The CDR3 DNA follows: TGTGCCACCAGCAGAACACCGGGACACCCTCCGGAGACCCAGTACTTC. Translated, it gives CATSRTPGHPPETQYF.

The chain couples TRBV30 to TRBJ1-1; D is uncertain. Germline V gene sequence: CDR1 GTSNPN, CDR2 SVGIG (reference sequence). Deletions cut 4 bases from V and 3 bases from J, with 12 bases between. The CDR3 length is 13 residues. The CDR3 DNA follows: TGTGCCTGGACGATTTCCGGGGACACTGAAGCTTTCTTT. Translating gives CAWTISGDTEAFF.

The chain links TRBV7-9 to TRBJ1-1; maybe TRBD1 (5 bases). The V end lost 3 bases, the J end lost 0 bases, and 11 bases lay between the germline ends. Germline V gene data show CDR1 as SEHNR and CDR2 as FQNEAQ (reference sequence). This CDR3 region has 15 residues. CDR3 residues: CASSLGGTVNTEAFF. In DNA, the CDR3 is TGTGCCAGCAGCTTGGGAGGGACGGTGAACACTGAAGCTTTCTTT.

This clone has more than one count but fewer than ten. Written as DNA, the CDR3 is TGTGCCAGCAGCGTAACCGGGACGGGGGAGACCGGGGAGCTGTTTTTT. Its protein is CASSVTGTGETGELFF. This rearrangement joins TRBV9 to TRBJ2-2; D is perhaps TRBD2 (6 bases). Trimming removed 1 base at V and 5 bases at J, with 15 bases between. From germline, CDR1 is SGDLS and CDR2 YYNGEE. The CDR3 is 16 residues long.

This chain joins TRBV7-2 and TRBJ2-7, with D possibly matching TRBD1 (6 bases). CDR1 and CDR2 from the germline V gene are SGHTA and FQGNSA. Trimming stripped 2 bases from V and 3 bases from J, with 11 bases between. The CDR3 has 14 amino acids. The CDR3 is CASSLSQGRYEQYF. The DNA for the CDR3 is TGTGCCAGCAGCTTAAGCCAGGGGCGCTACGAGCAGTACTTC.

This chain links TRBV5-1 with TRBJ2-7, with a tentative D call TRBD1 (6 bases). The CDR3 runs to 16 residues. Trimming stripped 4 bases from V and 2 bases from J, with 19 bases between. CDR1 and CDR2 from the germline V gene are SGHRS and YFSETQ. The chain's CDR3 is CASSQSRGPLTYEQYF. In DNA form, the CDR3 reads TGCGCCAGCAGCCAGAGCAGGGGACCGCTAACCTACGAGCAGTACTTC.

In DNA form, the CDR3 reads TGCGCCAGCAGCCAACAGGGCGTCGCTGGAAACACCATATATTTT. This codes for CASSQQGVAGNTIYF. This chain uses TRBV5-1 with TRBJ1-3, with D perhaps matching TRBD1 (6 bases). The CDR3 covers 15 residues. V was cut by 4 bases and J by 2 bases, with 13 bases left in between. CDR1 and CDR2 (germline): SGHRS, YFSETQ.

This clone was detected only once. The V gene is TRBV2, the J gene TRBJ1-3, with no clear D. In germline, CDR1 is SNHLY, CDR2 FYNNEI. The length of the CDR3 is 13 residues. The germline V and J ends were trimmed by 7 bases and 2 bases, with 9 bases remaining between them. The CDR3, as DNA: TGTGCCAGCACGAGGGAAACTGGAAACACCATATATTTT. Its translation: CASTRETGNTIYF.

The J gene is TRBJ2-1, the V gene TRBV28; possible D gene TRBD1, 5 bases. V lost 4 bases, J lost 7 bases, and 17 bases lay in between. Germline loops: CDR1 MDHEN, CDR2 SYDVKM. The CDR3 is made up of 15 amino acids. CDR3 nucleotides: TGTGCCAGCAGTTCTTTCAGGGTTGCTTTGAATGAGCAGTTCTTC. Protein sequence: CASSSFRVALNEQFF.

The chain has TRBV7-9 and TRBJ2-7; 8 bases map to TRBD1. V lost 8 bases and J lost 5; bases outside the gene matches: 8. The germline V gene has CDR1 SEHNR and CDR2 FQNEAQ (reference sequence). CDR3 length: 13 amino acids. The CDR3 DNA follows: TGTGCCAGCGACAGGGGATTAGTGGACGAGCAGTACTTC. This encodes CASDRGLVDEQYF.

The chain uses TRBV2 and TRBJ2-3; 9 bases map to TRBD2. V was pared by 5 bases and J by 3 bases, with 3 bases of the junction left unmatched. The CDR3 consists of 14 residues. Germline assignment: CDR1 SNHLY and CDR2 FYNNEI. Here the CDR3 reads CASSQRGATDTQYF. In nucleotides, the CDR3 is TGTGCCAGCAGTCAGCGGGGGGCGACAGATACGCAGTATTTT.

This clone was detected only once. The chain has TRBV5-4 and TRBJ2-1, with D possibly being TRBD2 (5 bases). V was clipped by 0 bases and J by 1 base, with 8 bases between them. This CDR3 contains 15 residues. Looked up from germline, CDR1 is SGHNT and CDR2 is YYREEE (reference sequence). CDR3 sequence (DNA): TGTGCCAGCAGCTTGGCCGGGGATTCCTACAATGAGCAGTTCTTC. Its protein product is CASSLAGDSYNEQFF.

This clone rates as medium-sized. CDR3 amino acids: CASSQWEGGGYTF. The CDR3 DNA is TGCGCCAGCAGCCAGTGGGAGGGCGGGGGCTACACCTTC. J is TRBJ1-2 and V is TRBV4-3; unclear D gene. Germline CDR1 is LGHNA and CDR2 is YSLEER. This CDR3 has 13 amino acids. V was clipped by 3 bases and J by 8 bases, with 13 bases between them.

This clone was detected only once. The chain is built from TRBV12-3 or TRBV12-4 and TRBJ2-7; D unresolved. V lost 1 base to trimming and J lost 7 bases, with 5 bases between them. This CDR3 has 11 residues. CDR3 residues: CASSLGREQYF. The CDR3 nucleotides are TGTGCCAGCAGTTTAGGGCGGGAGCAGTACTTC.

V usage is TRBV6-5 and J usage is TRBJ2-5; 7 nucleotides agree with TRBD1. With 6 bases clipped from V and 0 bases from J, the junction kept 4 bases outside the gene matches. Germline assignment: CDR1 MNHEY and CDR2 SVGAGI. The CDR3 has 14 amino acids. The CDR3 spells CASRVDRDQETQYF. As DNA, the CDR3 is TGTGCCAGCAGGGTTGACAGGGACCAAGAGACCCAGTACTTC.

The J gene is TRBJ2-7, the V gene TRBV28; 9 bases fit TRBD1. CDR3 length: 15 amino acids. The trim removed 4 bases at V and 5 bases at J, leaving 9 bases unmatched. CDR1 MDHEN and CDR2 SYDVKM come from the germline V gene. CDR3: CASSYPLQGANEQYF. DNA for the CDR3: TGTGCCAGCAGTTACCCCTTACAGGGGGCCAACGAGCAGTACTTC.

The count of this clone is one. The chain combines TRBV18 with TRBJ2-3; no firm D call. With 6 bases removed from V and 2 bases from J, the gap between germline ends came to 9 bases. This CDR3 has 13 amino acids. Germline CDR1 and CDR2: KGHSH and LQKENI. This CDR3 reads CASSLGDTDTQYF. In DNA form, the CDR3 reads TGTGCCAGCTCTCTAGGAGACACAGATACGCAGTATTTT.

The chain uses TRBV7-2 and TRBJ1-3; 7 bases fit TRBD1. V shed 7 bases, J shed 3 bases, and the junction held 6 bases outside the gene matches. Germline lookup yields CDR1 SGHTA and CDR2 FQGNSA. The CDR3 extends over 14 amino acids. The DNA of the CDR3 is TGTGCCAGCAAATCGGGGACAGTTGGAAACACCATATATTTT. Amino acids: CASKSGTVGNTIYF. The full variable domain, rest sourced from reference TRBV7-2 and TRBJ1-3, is GAGVSQSPSNKVTEKGKDVELRCDPISGHTALYWYRQSLGQGLEFLIYFQGNSAPDKSGLPSDRFSAERTGGSVSTLTIQRTQQEDSAVYLCASKSGTVGNTIYFGEGSWLTVV.

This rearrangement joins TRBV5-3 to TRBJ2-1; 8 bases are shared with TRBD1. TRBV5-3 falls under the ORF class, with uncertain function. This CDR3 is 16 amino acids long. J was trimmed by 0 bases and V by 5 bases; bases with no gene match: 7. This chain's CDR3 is CARRRGQVCSYNEQFF. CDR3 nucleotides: TGTGCCAGAAGAAGGGGACAGGTCTGCTCCTACAATGAGCAGTTCTTC.

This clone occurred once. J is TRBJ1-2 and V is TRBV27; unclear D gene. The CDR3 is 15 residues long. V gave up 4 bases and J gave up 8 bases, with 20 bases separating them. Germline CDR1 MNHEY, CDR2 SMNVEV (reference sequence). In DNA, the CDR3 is TGTGCCAGCAGTTCGCCCTTAGAGGGCGGGAGGGGCTACACCTTC. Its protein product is CASSSPLEGGRGYTF.

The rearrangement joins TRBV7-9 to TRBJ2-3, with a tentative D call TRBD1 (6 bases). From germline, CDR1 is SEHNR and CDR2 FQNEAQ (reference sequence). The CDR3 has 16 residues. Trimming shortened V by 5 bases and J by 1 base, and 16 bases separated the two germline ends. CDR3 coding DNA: TGTGCCAGCAGCCCGCGTGCAGGGGTTGGCACAGATACGCAGTATTTT. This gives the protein CASSPRAGVGTDTQYF.